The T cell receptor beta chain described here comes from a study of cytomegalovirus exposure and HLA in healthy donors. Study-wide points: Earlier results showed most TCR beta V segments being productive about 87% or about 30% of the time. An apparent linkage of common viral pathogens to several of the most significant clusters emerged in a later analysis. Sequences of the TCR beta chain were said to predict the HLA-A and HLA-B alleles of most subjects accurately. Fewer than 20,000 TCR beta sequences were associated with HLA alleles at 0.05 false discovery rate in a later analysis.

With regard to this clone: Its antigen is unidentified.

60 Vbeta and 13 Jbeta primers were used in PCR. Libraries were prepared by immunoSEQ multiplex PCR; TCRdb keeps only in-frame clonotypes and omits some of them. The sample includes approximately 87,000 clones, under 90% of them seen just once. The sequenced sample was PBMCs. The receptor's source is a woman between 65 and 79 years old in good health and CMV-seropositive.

The CDR3 here is CASSIRETQYF. CDR3 DNA sequence: TGTGCCAGCAGCATCAGGGAGACCCAGTACTTC. The chain couples TRBV7-2 to TRBJ2-5; D gene unclear. V gave up 5 bases and J gave up 5 bases, with 6 bases separating them. This CDR3 spans 11 amino acids. The germline CDR1 and CDR2 sequences are SGHTA and FQGNSA.